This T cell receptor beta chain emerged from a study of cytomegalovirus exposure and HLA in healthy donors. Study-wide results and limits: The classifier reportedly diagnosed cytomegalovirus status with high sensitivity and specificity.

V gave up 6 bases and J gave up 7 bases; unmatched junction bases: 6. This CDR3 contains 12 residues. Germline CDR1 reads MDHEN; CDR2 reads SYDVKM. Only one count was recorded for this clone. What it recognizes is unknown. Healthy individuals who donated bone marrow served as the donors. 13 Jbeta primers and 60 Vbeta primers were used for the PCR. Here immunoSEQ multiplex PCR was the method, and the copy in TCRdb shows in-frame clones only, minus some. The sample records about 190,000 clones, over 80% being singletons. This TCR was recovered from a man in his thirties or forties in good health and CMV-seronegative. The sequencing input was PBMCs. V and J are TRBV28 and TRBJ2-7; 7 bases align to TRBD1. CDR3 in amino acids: CASRSQGREQYF. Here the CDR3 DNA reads TGTGCCAGCAGATCACAGGGGCGTGAGCAGTACTTC.